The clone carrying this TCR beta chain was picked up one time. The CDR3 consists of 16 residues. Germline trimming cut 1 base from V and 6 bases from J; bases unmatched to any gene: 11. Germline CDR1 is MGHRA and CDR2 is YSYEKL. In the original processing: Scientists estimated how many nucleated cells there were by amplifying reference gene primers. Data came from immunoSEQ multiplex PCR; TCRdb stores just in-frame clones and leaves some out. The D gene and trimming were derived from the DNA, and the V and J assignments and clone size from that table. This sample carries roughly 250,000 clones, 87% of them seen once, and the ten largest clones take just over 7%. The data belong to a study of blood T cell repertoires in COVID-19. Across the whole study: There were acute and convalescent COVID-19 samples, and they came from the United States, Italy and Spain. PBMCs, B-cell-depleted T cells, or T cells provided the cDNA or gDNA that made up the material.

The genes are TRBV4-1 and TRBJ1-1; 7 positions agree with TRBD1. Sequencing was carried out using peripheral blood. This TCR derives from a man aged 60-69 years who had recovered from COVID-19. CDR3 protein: CASSQADRALFPEAFF. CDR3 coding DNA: TGCGCCAGCAGCCAAGCAGACAGGGCTCTTTTCCCTGAAGCTTTCTTT.